This TCR beta chain was sequenced during a study of metastatic and nonmetastatic thyroid tumors. Study background: Where malignant and benign thyroid patients were concerned, repertoires were compared across blood and tumor or nodule tissue.

This clone was found many times. Under the authors' procedure: Clinicopathological groups supplied CDR3 differences that were used to build a distant-metastasis classifier for papillary thyroid cancer. TCRdb used MiXCR to call clones anew from the PCR reads. What appears here as the V and J calls and clone size reflects TCRdb's work, not the paper's. The sample yields 20,000 to 30,000 clones, roughly 13% seen once. Germline CDR1 SNHLY, CDR2 FYNNEI. The germline V and J ends were trimmed by 3 bases and 4 bases, with 19 bases remaining between them. This CDR3 is 17 amino acids long. Thyroid surgery was preceded by no treatment in any patient.

Sequences were obtained from blood. The clonotype comes from a female donor with papillary thyroid cancer or a benign thyroid nodule (not recorded which). Some clones in this sample may be carry-over from other donors' samples. This rearrangement joins TRBV2 to TRBJ1-3; D uncertain. The chain's CDR3 is CASSDSKLPSPGNTIYF. The CDR3 coding sequence is TGTGCCAGCAGTGATTCGAAACTTCCCAGTCCGGGAAACACCATATATTTT.